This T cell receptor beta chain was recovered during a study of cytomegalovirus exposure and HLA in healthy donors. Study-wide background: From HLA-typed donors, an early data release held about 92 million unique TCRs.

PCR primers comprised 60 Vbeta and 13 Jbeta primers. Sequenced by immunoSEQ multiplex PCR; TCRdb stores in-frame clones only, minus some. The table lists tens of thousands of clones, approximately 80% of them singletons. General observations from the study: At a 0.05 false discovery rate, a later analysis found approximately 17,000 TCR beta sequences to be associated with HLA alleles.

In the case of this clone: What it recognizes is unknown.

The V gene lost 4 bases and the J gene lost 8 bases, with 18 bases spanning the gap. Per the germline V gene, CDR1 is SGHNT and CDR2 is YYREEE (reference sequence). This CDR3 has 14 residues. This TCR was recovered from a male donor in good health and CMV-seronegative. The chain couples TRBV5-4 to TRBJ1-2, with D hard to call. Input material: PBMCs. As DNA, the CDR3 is TGTGCCAGCAGCCCGATGACTGCGAGCGCAGGCTACACCTTC. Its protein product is CASSPMTASAGYTF.